This TCR beta chain was documented in a study of T cells expressing NK-cell markers. Germline V gene lookup returns CDR1 SGHAT and CDR2 FQNNGV. CDR3 length equals 21 residues. TCRdb reprocessed the 5' RACE reads and reports one entry per CDR3 protein, with no DNA. This specimen shows about 540,000 distinct CDR3 sequences; the ten leading clones hold approximately 3.6%. This TCR was recovered from a man younger than 30 in good health. Sequences were obtained from blood T cells: a sorted CD56 or NKG2C T cell subset, CD4+ or CD8+ T cells, or bulk PBMC T cells (not recorded which). The V and J genes are TRBV11-2 and TRBJ1-1; the TCRdb D gene call, TRBD1, has no DNA to confirm it. The CDR3: CASSPQWAPGQGARRVTEAFF.